The TCR beta chain described here comes from a study of CXCR3-negative and CXCR3-positive naive CD8 T cells. The authors prepared UMI-labeled TRB cDNA libraries by 5' RACE. TCRdb re-called the 5' RACE reads; every CDR3 protein appears as one record, without DNA. The table lists about 90,000 distinct CDR3 sequences. Concerning this clonotype: Its antigen is currently unknown.

Germline V gives CDR1 MNHEY, CDR2 SVGEGT. The CDR3 contains 16 residues. Naive CD8+ T cells showed CD45RO-CCR7+CD27+CD95-. Study-wide results and limits: With respect to TRBV-TRBJ usage, naive CXCR3-negative and CXCR3-positive cells were similar; memory differed. Relative to CXCR3-negative naive cells, CXCR3-positive naive cells had more hydrophobic TRB CDR3s. The study found CXCR3 expression partially decreased after cryopreservation and ran most assays on fresh PBMCs.

J is TRBJ2-7 and V is TRBV6-2 or TRBV6-3; TCRdb's D call, TRBD2, is unchecked because there is no DNA. This clonotype was sampled from a human donor in good health. Some clones in this sample may be carry-over from other donors' samples. The sequencing input was naive CXCR3+ CD8+ T cells from blood. The subset: CD45RO-CCR7+CD27+CD95- naive CD8+ T cells expressing CXCR3 (TNR3+). The CDR3 loop is CASGSLKMRGAYEQYF.